The 31 T cell receptor beta chains below were found in one sample sequenced in a study of blood T cell repertoires in COVID-19. Using immunoSEQ multiplex PCR, the repertoire was profiled, and TCRdb retains in-frame clones only, with some absent. This sample yields hundreds of thousands of clones, of which roughly 91% are seen a single time; around 4.2% belongs to the top ten. The material sequenced was PBMCs or T cells enriched from blood (not recorded which). Receptors were obtained from a woman in her thirties with acute COVID-19.

This rearrangement joins TRBV9 to TRBJ2-1, with D perhaps matching TRBD2 (5 bases). Deletions cut 0 bases from V and 2 bases from J, with 9 bases between. The germline V gene encodes CDR1 SGDLS and CDR2 YYNGEE. The CDR3 totals 15 residues. The CDR3 reads CASSVAAVAYNEQFF. DNA for the CDR3: TGTGCCAGCAGCGTAGCAGCGGTCGCCTACAATGAGCAGTTCTTC.

The rearrangement links TRBV11-2 to TRBJ1-1; 7 nucleotides agree with TRBD1. This CDR3 region has 14 residues. V shed 6 bases and J 1 base; nucleotides not matched to a gene: 5. Germline V CDR1 and CDR2: SGHAT, FQNNGV. The CDR3 sequence: CASSLQGPNTEAFF. CDR3 nucleotides: TGTGCCAGCAGTTTACAGGGGCCGAACACTGAAGCTTTCTTT.

The rearrangement links TRBV9 to TRBJ2-1; 10 bases fit TRBD1. The CDR3 consists of 15 residues. V lost 4 bases and J lost 6; bases outside the gene matches: 7. Germline lookup yields CDR1 SGDLS and CDR2 YYNGEE. The CDR3 DNA is TGTGCCAGCAGCAACAATCGACAGGGGGCCAATGAGCAGTTCTTC. Translating it yields CASSNNRQGANEQFF.

V gene TRBV7-8 combines with J gene TRBJ2-7, with D perhaps matching TRBD1 (5 bases). Trimming took 6 bases from V and 3 from J, leaving 15 bases between them. The CDR3 is 14 amino acids. CDR1 is SGHVS, CDR2 FQNEAQ, per germline. DNA for the CDR3: TGTGCCAGCAGTCTAACCCGCAGGGTCTACGAGCAGTACTTC. Translated, it gives CASSLTRRVYEQYF.

This chain uses TRBV5-1 with TRBJ2-7; D call uncertain. This CDR3 comprises 13 residues. Germline CDR1 reads SGHRS; CDR2 reads YFSETQ. Trimming left V 5 bases short and J 2 bases short, with 11 bases between. The CDR3: CASSLNAPYEQYF. The CDR3 DNA reads TGCGCCAGCAGTCTCAATGCGCCCTACGAGCAGTACTTC.

The table lists this clone with a count of one. In DNA form, the CDR3 reads TGTGCCAGCGGGGGCGGGGGACCTCAAGAGACCCAGTACTTC. Protein: CASGGGGPQETQYF. The chain is built from TRBV2 and TRBJ2-5; D possibly corresponds to TRBD2 (7 bases). The CDR3 contains 14 residues. Per the germline V gene, CDR1 is SNHLY and CDR2 is FYNNEI. Trimming shortened V by 8 bases and J by 2 bases, and 15 bases separated the two germline ends. Full variable domain (outside the CDR3, taken from reference TRBV2 and TRBJ2-5): EPEVTQTPSHQVTQMGQEVILRCVPISNHLYFYWYRQILGQKVEFLVSFYNNEISEKSEIFDDQFSVERPDGSNFTLKIRSTKLEDSAMYFCASGGGGPQETQYFGPGTRLLVL.

The V call is TRBV6-4, the J call TRBJ2-1; 12 bases fit TRBD2. Germline-derived CDR1 and CDR2 are MRHNA and SNTAGT. V shed 6 bases and J 6 bases; nucleotides not matched to a gene: 6. The CDR3 covers 15 residues. The CDR3 sequence: CASRQSSGGANEQFF. In nucleotides, the CDR3 is TGTGCCAGCAGACAATCTAGCGGGGGGGCCAATGAGCAGTTCTTC.

The chain employs TRBV6-5 and TRBJ1-1; D might be TRBD1 (5 bases). The germline gives CDR1 MNHEY, CDR2 SVGAGI. The CDR3 has 13 amino acids. Trimming removed 4 bases from V and 1 base from J, with 7 bases in between. The CDR3 nucleotides are TGTGCCAGCAGTTCGCAGGGGAACACTGAAGCTTTCTTT. Protein: CASSSQGNTEAFF.

The chain has TRBV18 and TRBJ1-4, with TRBD1 identical over 9 bases. Germline loops: CDR1 KGHSH, CDR2 LQKENI. The CDR3 sequence is 15 residues long. Unmatched junction bases numbered 6, after V lost 3 bases and J lost 7 bases. CDR3 in DNA: TGTGCCAGCTCACCGGGACAGGGTGTAGGTGAAAAACTGTTTTTT. Translating gives CASSPGQGVGEKLFF.

This rearrangement joins TRBV3-1 (or the pseudogene TRBV3-2) to TRBJ1-4; no definite D call. This CDR3 spans 15 amino acids. V lost 0 bases to trimming and J lost 7 bases, with 12 bases between them. The germline V gene encodes CDR1 LGHDT and CDR2 YNNKEL (reference sequence). The DNA for the CDR3 is TGTGCCAGCAGCCAAGATACTCAAAGGAGTGAAAAACTGTTTTTT. Its protein product is CASSQDTQRSEKLFF.

The rearrangement uses TRBV28 and TRBJ1-6; possible D gene TRBD1, 5 bases. Germline V CDR1 and CDR2: MDHEN, SYDVKM. The CDR3 covers 15 residues. The V end lost 7 bases, the J end lost 9 bases, and 19 bases lay between the germline ends. The CDR3 sequence is CASIGGGEGSSPLHF. In DNA form, the CDR3 reads TGTGCCAGCATCGGGGGGGGAGAAGGGAGTTCACCCCTCCACTTT.

This chain connects TRBV15 to TRBJ1-4, with TRBD1 matching 8 bases. Germline CDR1 reads LNHNV; CDR2 reads YYDKDF (reference sequence). This CDR3 is built from 17 residues. The V segment lost 2 bases and the J segment 0 bases; nucleotides outside the gene matches: 5. CDR3 bases: TGTGCCACCAGCAGAACCCGACAGGGGACAACTAATGAAAAACTGTTTTTT. Its protein product is CATSRTRQGTTNEKLFF.

The chain has TRBV28 and TRBJ1-2; TRBD1 is a possible D gene (5 bases). Germline V lookup: CDR1 MDHEN, CDR2 SYDVKM. This CDR3 is 14 amino acids long. In DNA form, the CDR3 reads TGTGCTGCCGGAAGGCAGGGTTTTGCCTATGGCTACACCTTC. Translating gives CAAGRQGFAYGYTF.

This chain joins TRBV27 and TRBJ1-6; perhaps TRBD1 as D (6 bases). From germline, CDR1 is MNHEY and CDR2 SMNVEV (reference sequence). Trimming stripped 2 bases from V and 7 bases from J, with 15 bases between. The CDR3 length is 16 residues. The CDR3 here is CASSLGGQGMNSPLHF. The CDR3 DNA reads as TGTGCCAGCAGTTTAGGGGGCCAGGGTATGAATTCACCCCTCCACTTT.

This sequence joins TRBV10-1 and TRBJ2-3; TRBD2 matches at 8 bases. CDR1 and CDR2 (germline): WNHNN, SYGVQD (reference sequence). The CDR3 spans 15 residues. With 3 bases clipped from V and 8 bases from J, the junction kept 10 bases outside the gene matches. Here the CDR3 reads CASSDSGGASGTQYF. The CDR3, as DNA: TGCGCCAGCAGTGATTCCGGGGGGGCTTCGGGTACGCAGTATTTT.

J is TRBJ1-2 and V is TRBV2; tentatively, D is TRBD1 (5 bases). CDR3 length: 10 residues. In germline, CDR1 is SNHLY, CDR2 FYNNEI. Trimming stripped 6 bases from V and 6 bases from J, with 5 bases between. The CDR3 DNA is TGTGCCAGCAGAGGGGATGGCTACACCTTC. Its protein is CASRGDGYTF.

The chain uses TRBV27 and TRBJ1-5, with 8 bases matching TRBD1. Germline V gene data show CDR1 as MNHEY and CDR2 as SMNVEV (reference sequence). V was pared by 5 bases and J by 1 base, with 4 bases of the junction left unmatched. The CDR3 is 15 residues long. CDR3 coding DNA: TGTGCCAGCAGTCCCTGGACAGGGAGCAATCAGCCCCAGCATTTT. The encoded protein is CASSPWTGSNQPQHF.

This chain uses TRBV7-6 with TRBJ1-1; D perhaps matches TRBD1 (5 bases). Germline V gene lookup returns CDR1 SGHVS and CDR2 FNYEAQ. Trimming removed 5 bases at V and 1 base at J, with 23 bases between. The CDR3 is 18 amino acids. The CDR3 DNA reads as TGTGCCAGCAGCCTACTTGCGGGACCCACCGGCGCGAACACTGAAGCTTTCTTT. Its translation: CASSLLAGPTGANTEAFF.

The rearrangement joins TRBV6-5 to TRBJ1-6, with 8 bases that match TRBD1. CDR3 length: 13 amino acids. The germline V gene has CDR1 MNHEY and CDR2 SVGAGI. With 8 bases clipped from V and 9 bases from J, the junction kept 6 bases outside the gene matches. The CDR3 region is CASGGTGGSPLHF. In nucleotides, the CDR3 is TGTGCCAGCGGAGGGACAGGAGGTTCACCCCTCCACTTT.

The chain employs TRBV27 and TRBJ2-1; TRBD2 matches at 15 bases. The ends lost 5 bases at V and 2 bases at J; junction bases unmatched: 4. Germline V gene sequence: CDR1 MNHEY, CDR2 SMNVEV (reference sequence). This CDR3 spans 17 amino acids. The CDR3 region has the DNA TGTGCCAGCAGTCCCCGGACTAGCGGGGGGGCCTACAATGAGCAGTTCTTC. This translates into CASSPRTSGGAYNEQFF.

The chain employs TRBV7-2 and TRBJ1-6; unclear D gene. Trimming removed 5 bases at V and 0 bases at J, with 11 bases between. This CDR3 spans 16 amino acids. CDR1 is SGHTA, CDR2 FQGNSA, per germline. CDR3 nucleotides: TGTGCCAGCAGCGCCCTACAGAGCTCCTATAATTCACCCCTCCACTTT. It encodes CASSALQSSYNSPLHF.

This chain joins TRBV6-5 and TRBJ1-2, with TRBD1 identical over 9 bases. Trimming at V came to 6 bases and at J to 2 bases, leaving 4 bases not matched to a gene. CDR3 length: 14 amino acids. Germline V gene sequence: CDR1 MNHEY, CDR2 SVGAGI. The CDR3 spells CASRPTGGNYGYTF. The CDR3, as DNA: TGTGCCAGCAGACCAACAGGGGGCAACTATGGCTACACCTTC.

V gene TRBV24-1 combines with J gene TRBJ2-3; 9 bases fit TRBD2. This CDR3 has 18 residues. The V gene end was trimmed by 7 bases and the J gene end by 0 bases; junction bases not matched to a gene: 13. CDR1 is KGHDR, CDR2 SFDVKD, per germline. This CDR3 is CATSLSGGLPQSTDTQYF. CDR3 in DNA: TGTGCCACCAGCCTTAGCGGGGGTTTGCCCCAAAGCACAGATACGCAGTATTTT.

Here the CDR3 DNA reads TGCGCCAGCAGCCAAGGCAGGTATCCGAACACAGATACGCAGTATTTT. This translates into CASSQGRYPNTDTQYF. The rearrangement uses TRBV4-3 and TRBJ2-3; D gene uncertain. V lost 1 base to trimming and J lost 2 bases, with 13 bases between them. This CDR3 region has 16 residues. Germline values: CDR1 LGHNA, CDR2 YSLEER.

J is TRBJ2-7 and V is TRBV11-2, with 8 bases matching TRBD1. The ends lost 5 bases at V and 1 base at J; junction bases unmatched: 7. Germline V gives CDR1 SGHAT, CDR2 FQNNGV. The CDR3 length is 15 residues. The CDR3 here is CASSQGAAISYEQYF. The CDR3 coding sequence is TGTGCCAGCAGCCAGGGGGCCGCGATTTCCTACGAGCAGTACTTC.

The V and J genes are TRBV15 and TRBJ1-1, with TRBD1 matching 7 bases. Germline assignment: CDR1 LNHNV and CDR2 YYDKDF (reference sequence). The CDR3 has 14 residues. Trimming at V came to 1 base and at J to 6 bases, leaving 5 bases not matched to a gene. CDR3 in amino acids: CATSRVRGTAEAFF. The CDR3 bases are TGTGCCACCAGCAGAGTTCGAGGGACAGCTGAAGCTTTCTTT.

The chain joins TRBV19 to TRBJ2-5; D not resolved. V was clipped by 3 bases and J by 1 base, with 3 bases between them. This CDR3 has 12 amino acids. Per the germline V gene, CDR1 is LNHDA and CDR2 is SQIVND (reference sequence). The CDR3 coding sequence is TGTGCCAGTAGTATCGGCCAAGAGACCCAGTACTTC. Translating gives CASSIGQETQYF.

The J gene is TRBJ2-7, the V gene TRBV7-9, with D tentatively TRBD1 (6 bases). Germline V gene lookup returns CDR1 SEHNR and CDR2 FQNEAQ (reference sequence). V was pared by 7 bases and J by 5 bases, with 18 bases between. The CDR3 is made up of 14 amino acids. CDR3 DNA: TGTGCCAGCACCAAAATCGCAGGGGAAGACGAGCAGTACTTC. As protein: CASTKIAGEDEQYF.

This chain joins TRBV20-1 and TRBJ2-7; D might be TRBD1 (8 bases). Germline CDR1 is DFQATT and CDR2 is SNEGSKA (reference sequence). This CDR3 has 14 amino acids. Trimming shortened V by 3 bases and J by 2 bases, and 14 bases separated the two germline ends. CDR3 DNA sequence: TGCAGTGCTAGTAAGCGGGACAGGCCCTACGAGCAGTACTTC. Amino acid sequence: CSASKRDRPYEQYF.

V gene TRBV19 combines with J gene TRBJ2-3; TRBD2 matches 8 bases. The CDR3 is 14 residues long. Germline trimming cut 2 bases from V and 7 bases from J; bases unmatched to any gene: 5. The germline gives CDR1 LNHDA, CDR2 SQIVND (reference sequence). The CDR3 nucleotides read TGTGCCAGTAGTATAACGGGGGGGGCAAATACGCAGTATTTT. Residues: CASSITGGANTQYF.

The gene calls are TRBV4-2 and TRBJ1-4; 8 bases line up with TRBD1. V lost 4 bases, J lost 8 bases, and 0 bases stayed unmatched. The CDR3 has 12 residues. Germline CDR1 and CDR2: LGHNA and YNFKEQ. In DNA, the CDR3 is TGTGCCAGCAGCCGGGACAGGGAAAAACTGTTTTTT. As protein: CASSRDREKLFF.